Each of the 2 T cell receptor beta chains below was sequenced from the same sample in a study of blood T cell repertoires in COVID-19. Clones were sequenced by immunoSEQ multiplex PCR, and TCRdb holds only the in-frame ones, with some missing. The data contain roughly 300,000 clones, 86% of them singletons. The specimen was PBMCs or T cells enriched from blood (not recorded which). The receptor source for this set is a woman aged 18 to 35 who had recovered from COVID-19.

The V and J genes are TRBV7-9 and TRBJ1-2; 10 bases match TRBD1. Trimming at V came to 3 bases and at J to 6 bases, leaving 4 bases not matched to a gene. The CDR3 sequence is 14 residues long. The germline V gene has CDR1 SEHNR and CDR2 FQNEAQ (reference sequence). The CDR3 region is CASSFGQGVDGYTF. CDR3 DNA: TGTGCCAGCAGCTTTGGACAGGGGGTGGATGGCTACACCTTC.

The DNA for the CDR3 is TGTGCCAGCAGCTTAGGGACAGGGGGCTACAATGAGCAGTTCTTC. This translates into CASSLGTGGYNEQFF. The chain carries TRBV11-3 and TRBJ2-1; 10 nucleotides agree with TRBD1. Trimming at V came to 1 base and at J to 3 bases, leaving 0 bases not matched to a gene. The germline V gene has CDR1 SGHNT and CDR2 YENEEA. This CDR3 comprises 15 residues. The full variable domain, in which reference TRBV11-3 and TRBJ2-1 provide the parts outside the CDR3, is EAGVVQSPRYKIIEKKQPVAFWCNPISGHNTLYWYLQNLGQGPELLIRYENEEAVDDSQLPKDRFSAERLKGVDSTLKIQPAELGDSAVYLCASSLGTGGYNEQFFGPGTRLTVL.